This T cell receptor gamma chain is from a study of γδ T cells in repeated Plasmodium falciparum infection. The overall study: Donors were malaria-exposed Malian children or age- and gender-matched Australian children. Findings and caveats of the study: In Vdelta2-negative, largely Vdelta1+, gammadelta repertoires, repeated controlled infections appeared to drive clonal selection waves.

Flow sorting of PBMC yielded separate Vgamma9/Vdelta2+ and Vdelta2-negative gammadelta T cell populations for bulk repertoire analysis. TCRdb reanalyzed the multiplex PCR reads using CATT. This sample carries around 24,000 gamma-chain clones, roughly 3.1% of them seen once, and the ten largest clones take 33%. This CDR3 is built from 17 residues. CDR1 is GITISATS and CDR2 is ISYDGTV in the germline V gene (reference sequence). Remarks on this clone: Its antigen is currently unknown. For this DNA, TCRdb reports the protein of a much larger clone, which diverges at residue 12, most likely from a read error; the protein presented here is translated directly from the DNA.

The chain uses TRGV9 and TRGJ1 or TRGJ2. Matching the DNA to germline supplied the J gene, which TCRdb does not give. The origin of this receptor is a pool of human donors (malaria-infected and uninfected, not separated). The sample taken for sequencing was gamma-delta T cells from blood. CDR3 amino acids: CALWEFPMSENCYKKLF. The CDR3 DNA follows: TGTGCCTTGTGGGAGTTTCCGATGTCTGAGAATTGTTATAAGAAACTCTTT.